These 8 T cell receptor beta chains originate from one sample sequenced in a study of T cell responses to AZD1222 COVID-19 vaccine. Sequencing used immunoSEQ multiplex PCR; TCRdb keeps in-frame clones, though not all of them. The data show 150,000 to 200,000 clones, with 90% to 95% seen just once and 7.5% to 9.5% held by the top ten. Sequenced material: peripheral blood, taken on day 0 of AZD1222 vaccination. Every receptor here comes from an adult in good health.

The V and J genes are TRBV2 and TRBJ1-5; D uncertain. V lost 8 bases and J lost 5, with 7 bases in between. The germline CDR1 and CDR2 sequences are SNHLY and FYNNEI. The length of the CDR3 is 11 residues. This CDR3 is CASGKDQPQHF. CDR3 DNA sequence: TGTGCCAGCGGAAAAGATCAGCCCCAGCATTTT.

The chain couples TRBV7-3 to TRBJ2-1; maybe TRBD1 (5 bases). This CDR3 contains 12 residues. Germline V gene lookup returns CDR1 SGHTA and CDR2 FQGTGA. The V and J ends lost 4 bases and 7 bases respectively, with 8 bases between them. The chain's CDR3 is CASSSQGNEQFF. For the CDR3, the DNA is TGTGCCAGCAGCTCCCAGGGAAATGAGCAGTTCTTC.

The chain uses TRBV6-5 and TRBJ1-1; D not resolved. V was pared by 8 bases and J by 8 bases, with 9 bases between. This CDR3 comprises 10 residues. Germline values: CDR1 MNHEY, CDR2 SVGAGI. In nucleotides, the CDR3 is TGTGCCAGCTCCGGGTGGGAAGCTTTCTTT. Translation: CASSGWEAFF.

V gene TRBV19 combines with J gene TRBJ2-7, with 12 bases lining up with TRBD1. Germline V gene lookup returns CDR1 LNHDA and CDR2 SQIVND (reference sequence). The ends lost 6 bases at V and 7 bases at J; junction bases unmatched: 7. This CDR3 spans 14 amino acids. The CDR3 here is CASSPGQGAGEQYF. In nucleotides, the CDR3 is TGTGCCAGTAGCCCGGGACAGGGGGCAGGTGAGCAGTACTTC.

The chain joins TRBV2 to TRBJ2-3; the match to TRBD1 covers 7 bases. This CDR3 is 15 amino acids long. The germline gives CDR1 SNHLY, CDR2 FYNNEI. V shed 0 bases and J 6 bases; nucleotides not matched to a gene: 6. The CDR3 DNA is TGTGCCAGCAGTGAAGCGTCAGGGGGTTGGGATACGCAGTATTTT. Translating gives CASSEASGGWDTQYF. Complete variable domain (other parts from reference TRBV2 and TRBJ2-3): EPEVTQTPSHQVTQMGQEVILRCVPISNHLYFYWYRQILGQKVEFLVSFYNNEISEKSEIFDDQFSVERPDGSNFTLKIRSTKLEDSAMYFCASSEASGGWDTQYFGPGTRLTVL.

The V gene is TRBV2, the J gene TRBJ2-1, with 8 bases lining up with TRBD2. The trim removed 6 bases at V and 2 bases at J, leaving 9 bases unmatched. This CDR3 is built from 16 residues. Germline V gene sequence: CDR1 SNHLY, CDR2 FYNNEI. CDR3 sequence: CASSRVPAGAYNEQFF. The CDR3 nucleotides are TGTGCCAGCAGCCGCGTTCCAGCGGGGGCCTACAATGAGCAGTTCTTC.

DNA of the CDR3: TGTGCCAGCAGCCTCCAGGTAGCGGGAGGCTACGAGCAGTACTTC. Its protein is CASSLQVAGGYEQYF. The chain couples TRBV3-1 (or the pseudogene TRBV3-2) to TRBJ2-7, with 10 bases matching TRBD2. The CDR3 loop spans 15 amino acids. J gave up 3 bases and V 4 bases, and 6 bases lay outside the gene matches. Germline V lookup: CDR1 LGHDT, CDR2 YNNKEL (reference sequence).

The chain combines TRBV28 with TRBJ1-5; TRBD1 aligns across 8 bases. J lost 4 bases, V lost 7 bases, and 12 bases had no gene match. The germline gives CDR1 MDHEN, CDR2 SYDVKM. The CDR3 spans 16 residues. CDR3 nucleotide sequence: TGTGCCAGCAATACCCCCAGGGACAGGATTAATCAGCCCCAGCATTTT. Translated: CASNTPRDRINQPQHF. The full variable domain, its missing parts supplied by reference TRBV28 and TRBJ1-5, is DVKVTQSSRYLVKRTGEKVFLECVQDMDHENMFWYRQDPGLGLRLIYFSYDVKMKEKGDIPEGYSVSREKKERFSLILESASTNQTSMYLCASNTPRDRINQPQHFGDGTRLSIL.